Here is one TCR beta chain with its context. These data originate in a study of blood T cell repertoires in COVID-19. Turning to the study itself: From the United States, Italy and Spain came samples of acute and convalescent COVID-19. Sample material is recorded as cDNA or gDNA derived from T cells, B-cell-depleted T cells, or PBMCs.

As originally analysed: Nucleated cell counts were estimated from reference gene primer amplification. TCRdb keeps only in-frame clones here, not all; method: immunoSEQ multiplex PCR. That table supplies the V and J calls and clone size; D and trimming were determined from the DNA. The sample shows approximately 90,000 clones, around 85% of them seen only once. The V gene's germline CDR1 is KGHDR and CDR2 SFDVKD. V lost 4 bases and J 1 base, leaving 12 bases between the germline ends. This CDR3 has 15 amino acids. The sequencing input was peripheral blood. The chain joins TRBV24-1 to TRBJ2-5; D perhaps matches TRBD2 (6 bases). This sequence originates from a man older than 75 with acute or convalescent COVID-19. In DNA form, the CDR3 reads TGTGCCACCAGTGACCCGCGGGGACTCCAAGAGACCCAGTACTTC. Protein: CATSDPRGLQETQYF.